Below are 10 T cell receptor beta chains sequenced from a single sample in a study of OX40 agonist ivuxolimab in advanced cancers. The method behind the library was the immunoSEQ multiplex PCR assay. The clones in this table, taken by TCRdb from immuneACCESS, are in-frame only. Not every clone is retained; where verified, under half of the shortfall comes from an unresolved V gene, and the cause of the rest is unknown. This sample lists 45,000 or so clones; 88% were detected once. The ten largest make up roughly 18% of the sample. The sequencing used CD4+ or CD8+ T cells sorted from blood, collected in a trial of the OX40 agonist ivuxolimab. The receptors stem from an adult with an advanced solid tumor such as melanoma, head and neck, liver or kidney cancer.

The J gene is TRBJ2-5, the V gene TRBV7-6, with 8 bases lining up with TRBD2. With 1 base clipped from V and 0 bases from J, the junction kept 7 bases outside the gene matches. The germline CDR1 and CDR2 sequences are SGHVS and FNYEAQ. The CDR3 loop spans 17 amino acids. DNA for the CDR3: TGTGCCAGCAGCTTAGAGATTAGCGGGGAGTACCAAGAGACCCAGTACTTC. It codes for CASSLEISGEYQETQYF.

This rearrangement joins TRBV27 to TRBJ2-5, with TRBD2 matching 15 bases. Germline V gene sequence: CDR1 MNHEY, CDR2 SMNVEV (reference sequence). The J segment lost 5 bases and the V segment lost 6 bases, leaving 10 bases of the junction unmatched. This CDR3 has 17 amino acids. The CDR3 coding sequence is TGTGCCAGCAGGCGGACTAGCGGGGGGGCCTTTTTTGAGACCCAGTACTTC. Its translation: CASRRTSGGAFFETQYF.

The rearrangement uses TRBV28 and TRBJ1-1, with TRBD1 matching 7 bases. Germline lookup yields CDR1 MDHEN and CDR2 SYDVKM. Losses at the gene ends were 3 bases for V and 5 bases for J; bases not matched to a gene: 6. The CDR3 consists of 14 residues. CDR3 region: CASSLVQGKTEAFF. The CDR3 DNA reads TGTGCCAGCAGTTTGGTACAGGGGAAGACTGAAGCTTTCTTT.

The chain is built from TRBV7-2 and TRBJ2-5; 7 bases map to TRBD2. CDR1 SGHTA and CDR2 FQGNSA come from the germline V gene. The CDR3 has 15 amino acids. V trimming: 2 bases; J trimming: 3 bases; junction bases outside the gene matches: 6. Here the CDR3 reads CASSLWAGEEETQYF. In DNA, the CDR3 is TGTGCCAGCAGCTTATGGGCGGGGGAGGAAGAGACCCAGTACTTC.

The genes are TRBV7-9 and TRBJ2-4; no reliable D call. CDR1 and CDR2 from the germline V gene are SEHNR and FQNEAQ (reference sequence). The CDR3 runs to 14 residues. Trimming cost V 5 bases and J 3 bases, with 11 bases left between them. The CDR3 DNA follows: TGTGCCAGCAGCCCAGCCTCCGACAAAAACATTCAGTACTTC. Translating gives CASSPASDKNIQYF. Combining the CDR3 with reference TRBV7-9 and TRBJ2-4 gives the whole variable domain DTGVSQNPRHKITKRGQNVTFRCDPISEHNRLYWYRQTLGQGPEFLTYFQNEAQLEKSRLLSDRFSAERPKGSFSTLEIQRTEQGDSAMYLCASSPASDKNIQYFGAGTRLSVL.

The chain recombines TRBV28 with TRBJ1-1; D remains ambiguous. Trimming stripped 3 bases from V and 5 bases from J, with 19 bases between. This CDR3 is built from 16 residues. Germline assignment: CDR1 MDHEN and CDR2 SYDVKM. The CDR3 nucleotides read TGTGCCAGCAGTTTTCTCGGGGATTTAATGGGGACTGAAGCTTTCTTT. Its protein is CASSFLGDLMGTEAFF.

V gene TRBV7-2 combines with J gene TRBJ2-3, with 8 bases lining up with TRBD1. V shed 0 bases and J 0 bases; nucleotides not matched to a gene: 2. The CDR3 length is 16 residues. CDR1 SGHTA and CDR2 FQGNSA come from the germline V gene. The CDR3 loop reads CASSLARTGSTDTQYF. The CDR3 region has the DNA TGTGCCAGCAGCTTAGCTCGGACAGGGAGCACAGATACGCAGTATTTT. Variable domain in full (rest from reference TRBV7-2 and TRBJ2-3): GAGVSQSPSNKVTEKGKDVELRCDPISGHTALYWYRQSLGQGLEFLIYFQGNSAPDKSGLPSDRFSAERTGGSVSTLTIQRTQQEDSAVYLCASSLARTGSTDTQYFGPGTRLTVL.

This chain links TRBV9 with TRBJ1-1; tentatively, D is TRBD1 (5 bases). The CDR3 runs 14 residues. The germline CDR1 and CDR2 sequences are SGDLS and YYNGEE. V dropped 4 bases and J dropped 0 bases, with 10 bases sitting between them. The CDR3 here is CASSYDSLNTEAFF. DNA of the CDR3: TGTGCCAGCAGCTATGACAGCCTGAACACTGAAGCTTTCTTT.

The rearrangement links TRBV21-1 to TRBJ1-2. TRBV21-1 is an annotated pseudogene. The CDR3 sequence is 11 residues long. For the CDR3, the DNA is TGTGCCAGCAGCAAGCAACGTGGCTACACCTTC. Its translation is CASSKQRGYTF.

The rearrangement links TRBV7-9 to TRBJ1-2, with 8 bases matching TRBD1. CDR1 is SEHNR, CDR2 FQNEAQ, per germline (reference sequence). There are 15 residues in the CDR3. V lost 3 bases to trimming and J lost 5 bases; unmatched junction nucleotides: 8. The DNA of the CDR3 is TGTGCCAGCAGCTTCATCCGGGACAGGACTTATGGCTACACCTTC. Protein: CASSFIRDRTYGYTF.